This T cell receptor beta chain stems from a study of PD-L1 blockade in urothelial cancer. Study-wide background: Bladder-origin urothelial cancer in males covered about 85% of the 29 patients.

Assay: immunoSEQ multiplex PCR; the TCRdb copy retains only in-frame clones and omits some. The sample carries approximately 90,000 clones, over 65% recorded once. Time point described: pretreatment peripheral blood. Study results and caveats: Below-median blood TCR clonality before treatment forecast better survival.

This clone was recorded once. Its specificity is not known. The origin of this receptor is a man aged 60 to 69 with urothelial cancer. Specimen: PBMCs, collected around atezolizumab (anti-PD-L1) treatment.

CDR3 residues: CASSMRLGRLNTGELFF. CDR3 sequence (DNA): TGTGCCAGCAGCATGCGGTTGGGGAGGCTGAACACCGGGGAGCTGTTTTTT. The V gene is TRBV13, the J gene TRBJ2-2; D perhaps matches TRBD2 (6 bases). The germline CDR1 and CDR2 sequences are PRHDT and FYEKMQ (reference sequence). This CDR3 comprises 17 residues. V gave up 5 bases and J gave up 1 base, with 17 bases separating them.